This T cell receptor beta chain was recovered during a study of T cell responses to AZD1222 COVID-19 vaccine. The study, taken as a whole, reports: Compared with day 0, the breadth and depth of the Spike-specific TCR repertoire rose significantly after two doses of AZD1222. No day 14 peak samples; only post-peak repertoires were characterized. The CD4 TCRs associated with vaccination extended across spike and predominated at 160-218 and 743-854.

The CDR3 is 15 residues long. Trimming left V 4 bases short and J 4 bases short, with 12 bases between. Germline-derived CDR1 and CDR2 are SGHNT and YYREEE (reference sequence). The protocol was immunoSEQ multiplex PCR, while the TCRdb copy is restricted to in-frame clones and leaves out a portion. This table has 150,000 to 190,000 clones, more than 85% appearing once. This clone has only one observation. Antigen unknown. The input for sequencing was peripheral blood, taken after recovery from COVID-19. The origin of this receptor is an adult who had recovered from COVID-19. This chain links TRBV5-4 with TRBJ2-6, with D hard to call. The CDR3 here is CASSPVVNGANVLTF. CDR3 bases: TGTGCCAGCAGCCCTGTAGTAAACGGGGCCAACGTCCTGACTTTC. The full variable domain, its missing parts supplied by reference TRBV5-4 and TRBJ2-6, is ETGVTQSPTHLIKTRGQQVTLRCSSQSGHNTVSWYQQALGQGPQFIFQYYREEENGRGNFPPRFSGLQFPNYSSELNVNALELDDSALYLCASSPVVNGANVLTFGAGSRLTVL.